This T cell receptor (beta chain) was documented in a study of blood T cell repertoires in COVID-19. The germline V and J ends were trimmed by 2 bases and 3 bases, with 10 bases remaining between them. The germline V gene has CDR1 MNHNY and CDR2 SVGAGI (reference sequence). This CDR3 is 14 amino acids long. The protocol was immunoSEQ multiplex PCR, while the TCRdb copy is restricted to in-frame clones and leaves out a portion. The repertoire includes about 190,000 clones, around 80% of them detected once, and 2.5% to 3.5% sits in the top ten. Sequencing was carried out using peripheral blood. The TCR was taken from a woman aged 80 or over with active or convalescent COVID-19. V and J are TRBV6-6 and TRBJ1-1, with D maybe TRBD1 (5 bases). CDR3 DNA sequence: TGTGCCAGCAGTTACGATGCACAGGACACTGAAGCTTTCTTT. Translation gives CASSYDAQDTEAFF.